This T cell receptor (beta chain) was identified during a study of long-term antiretroviral therapy in people with HIV. Points from the study as a whole: Those clones which expanded before ART made up the dominant part of the repertoire at all time points.

A remark on this clone: Its antigen is currently unknown.

V lost 1 base, J lost 2 bases, and 13 bases lay in between. Germline CDR1 SGHNT, CDR2 YYREEE (reference sequence). The CDR3 is made up of 15 amino acids. Runs used v3.0 of the immunoSEQ assay and were done at survey level. Sequenced by immunoSEQ multiplex PCR; TCRdb stores in-frame clones only, minus some. The data hold tens of thousands of clones, with around 80% observed a single time. The starting material was unsorted PBMCs, obtained 1.5 years after starting antiretroviral therapy. The TCR sequence derives from a man aged 25 to 40 with HIV. The rearrangement joins TRBV5-4 to TRBJ2-7; no definite D call. The CDR3 is CASSLSQARTYEQYF. CDR3 bases: TGTGCCAGCAGCTTGAGCCAGGCGAGAACCTACGAGCAGTACTTC.